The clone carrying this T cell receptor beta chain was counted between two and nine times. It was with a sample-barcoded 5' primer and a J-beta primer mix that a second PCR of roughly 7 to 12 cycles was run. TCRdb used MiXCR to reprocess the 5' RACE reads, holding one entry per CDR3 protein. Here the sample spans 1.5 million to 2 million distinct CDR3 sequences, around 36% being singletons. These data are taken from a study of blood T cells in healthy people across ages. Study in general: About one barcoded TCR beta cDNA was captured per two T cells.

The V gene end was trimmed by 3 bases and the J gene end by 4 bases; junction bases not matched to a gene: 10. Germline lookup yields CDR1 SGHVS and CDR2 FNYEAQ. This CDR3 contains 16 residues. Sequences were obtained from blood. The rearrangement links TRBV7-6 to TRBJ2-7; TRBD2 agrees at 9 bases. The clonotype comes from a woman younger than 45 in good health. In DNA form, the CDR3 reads TGTGCCAGCAGCTTGGGGCCAGCGGGGGGCGAATACGAGCAGTACTTC. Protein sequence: CASSLGPAGGEYEQYF.